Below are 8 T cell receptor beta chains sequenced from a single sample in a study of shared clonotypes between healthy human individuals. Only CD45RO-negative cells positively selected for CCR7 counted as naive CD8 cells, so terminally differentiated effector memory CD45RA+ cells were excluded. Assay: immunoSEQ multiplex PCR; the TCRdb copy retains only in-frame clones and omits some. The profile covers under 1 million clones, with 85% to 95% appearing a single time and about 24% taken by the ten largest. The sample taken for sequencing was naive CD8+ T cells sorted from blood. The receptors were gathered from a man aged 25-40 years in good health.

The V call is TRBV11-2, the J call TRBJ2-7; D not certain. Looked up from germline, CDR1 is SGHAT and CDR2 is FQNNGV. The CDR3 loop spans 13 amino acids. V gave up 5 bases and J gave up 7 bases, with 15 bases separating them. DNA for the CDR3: TGTGCCAGCAGCCTTACCCGGCGGTGGGAGCAGTACTTC. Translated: CASSLTRRWEQYF.

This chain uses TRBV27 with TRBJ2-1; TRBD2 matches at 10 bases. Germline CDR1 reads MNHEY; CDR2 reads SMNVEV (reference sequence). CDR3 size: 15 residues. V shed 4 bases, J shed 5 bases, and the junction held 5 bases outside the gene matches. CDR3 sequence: CASSSGTSAHNEQFF. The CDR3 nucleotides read TGTGCCAGCAGTTCCGGGACTAGCGCCCACAATGAGCAGTTCTTC.

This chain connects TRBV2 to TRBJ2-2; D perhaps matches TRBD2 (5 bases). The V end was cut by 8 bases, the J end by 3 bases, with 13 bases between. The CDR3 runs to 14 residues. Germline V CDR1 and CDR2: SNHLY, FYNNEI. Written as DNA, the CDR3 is TGTGCCAGCGGGCAGCCCGGGGACACCGGGGAGCTGTTTTTT. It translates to CASGQPGDTGELFF.

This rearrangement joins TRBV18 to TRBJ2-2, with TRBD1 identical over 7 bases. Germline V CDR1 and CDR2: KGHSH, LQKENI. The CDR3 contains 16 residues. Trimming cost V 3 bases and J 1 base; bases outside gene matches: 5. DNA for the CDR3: TGTGCCAGCTCACCTCAAGGACAGGAGAACACCGGGGAGCTGTTTTTT. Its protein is CASSPQGQENTGELFF.

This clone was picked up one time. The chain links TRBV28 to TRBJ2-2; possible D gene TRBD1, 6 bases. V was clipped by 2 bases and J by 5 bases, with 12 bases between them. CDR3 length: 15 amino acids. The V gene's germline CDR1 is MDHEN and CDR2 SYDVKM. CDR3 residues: CASSLARGYTGELFF. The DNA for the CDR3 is TGTGCCAGCAGTTTAGCCAGGGGTTATACCGGGGAGCTGTTTTTT.

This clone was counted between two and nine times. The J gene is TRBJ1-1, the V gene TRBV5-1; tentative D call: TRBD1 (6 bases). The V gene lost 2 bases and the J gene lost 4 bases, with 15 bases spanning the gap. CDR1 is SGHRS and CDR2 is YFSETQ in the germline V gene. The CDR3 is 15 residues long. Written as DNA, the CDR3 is TGCGCCAGCAGCTTCGGACAGCCGGGAACCACTGAAGCTTTCTTT. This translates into CASSFGQPGTTEAFF.

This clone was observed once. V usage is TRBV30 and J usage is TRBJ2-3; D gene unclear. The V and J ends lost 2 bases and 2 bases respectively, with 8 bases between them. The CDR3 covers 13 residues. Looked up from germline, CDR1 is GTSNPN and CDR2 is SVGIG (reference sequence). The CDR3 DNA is TGTGCCTGGAGTTTACAAAACACAGATACGCAGTATTTT. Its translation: CAWSLQNTDTQYF. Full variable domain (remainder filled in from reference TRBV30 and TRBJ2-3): SQTIHQWPATLVQPVGSPLSLECTVEGTSNPNLYWYRQAAGRGLQLLFYSVGIGQISSEVPQNLSASRPQDRQFILSSKKLLLSDSGFYLCAWSLQNTDTQYFGPGTRLTVL.

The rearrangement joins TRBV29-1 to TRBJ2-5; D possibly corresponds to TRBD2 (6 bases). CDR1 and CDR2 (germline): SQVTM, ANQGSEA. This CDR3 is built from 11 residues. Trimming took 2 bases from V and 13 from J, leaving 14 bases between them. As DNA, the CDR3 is TGCAGCGTTGAATTGTCGGGACTGGGGTACTTC. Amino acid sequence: CSVELSGLGYF.